This T cell receptor (beta chain) was obtained from a study of OX40 agonist ivuxolimab in advanced cancers. Overall study context: Given to patients was ivuxolimab, an agonistic anti-OX40 (CD134) antibody. Anti-PD-1, anti-PD-L1 or anti-CTLA-4 therapy given earlier was allowed, and roughly 38% had some. The study, taken as a whole, reports: It was also the case that some nonresponders had low normalized T-cell clonal expansion.

In regard to this clone: Its antigen is currently unknown.

Germline V CDR1 and CDR2: LGHNA, YNFKEQ. The CDR3 extends over 14 amino acids. Trimming took 5 bases from V and 5 from J, leaving 15 bases between them. The data were produced by immunoSEQ multiplex PCR, yet TCRdb's version contains in-frame clones alone and is incomplete. The sample shows about 68,000 clones, roughly 80% of them seen only once. The sample consisted of CD4+ or CD8+ T cells sorted from blood, taken in a trial of the OX40 agonist ivuxolimab. This receptor was taken from an adult with an advanced solid tumor such as melanoma, head and neck, liver or kidney cancer. The J gene is TRBJ2-5, the V gene TRBV4-2, with D possibly being TRBD2 (6 bases). The CDR3 DNA reads TGTGCCAGCAGCGAACTGGGGGGTGGGGAGACCCAGTACTTC. Translation: CASSELGGGETQYF.